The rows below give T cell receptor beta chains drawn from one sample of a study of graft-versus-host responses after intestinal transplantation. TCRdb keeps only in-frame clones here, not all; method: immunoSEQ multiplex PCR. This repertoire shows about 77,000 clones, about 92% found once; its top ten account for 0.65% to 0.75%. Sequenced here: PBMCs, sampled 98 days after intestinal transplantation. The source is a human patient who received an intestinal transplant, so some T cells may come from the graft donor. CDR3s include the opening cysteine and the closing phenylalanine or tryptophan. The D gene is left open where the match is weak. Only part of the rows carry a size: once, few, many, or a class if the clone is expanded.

TGTGCCAGCTCACCATTGAGTGGCTCTGGACAGATAAACGAGCAGTACTTC | CASSPLSGSGQINEQYF | NA | TRBJ2-7 | TRBV18 | NA
TGTGTCAGAAGCTTGCCCAAGTACTCTGGGGCCAACGTCCTGACTTTC | CVRSLPKYSGANVLTF | NA | TRBJ2-6 | TRBV7-5 | once
TGTGCCAGCAGCGGGGGCGGGGGGGCCAACGTCCTGACTTTC | CASSGGGGANVLTF | NA | TRBJ2-6 | TRBV7-2 | NA
TGTGCCAGCAGCTTATATCCAGGGACCTACGAGCAGTACTTC | CASSLYPGTYEQYF | NA | TRBJ2-7 | TRBV11-2 | NA
TGCGCCAGCAGTGAATACGGGGATAATAGAAACACCATATATTTT | CASSEYGDNRNTIYF | NA | TRBJ1-3 | TRBV10-2 | NA
TGTGCCAGCACTTTAACGGGGGGAGTTTTTAATGAGCAGTTCTTC | CASTLTGGVFNEQFF | TRBD2 | TRBJ2-1 | TRBV6-5 | NA
TGTGCCAGCAGTGAAGTACTCGGGAGGGCAGGGGGCTATGGCTACACCTTC | CASSEVLGRAGGYGYTF | TRBD1 | TRBJ1-2 | TRBV2 | NA
TGTGCCAGCAGCTTAGCAGGTGGGAGGGCCCCAGATACGCAGTATTTT | CASSLAGGRAPDTQYF | TRBD2 | TRBJ2-3 | TRBV7-2 | NA
TGTGCCAGCTCACCACCGGACACTAACTATGGCTACACCTTC | CASSPPDTNYGYTF | NA | TRBJ1-2 | TRBV18 | NA
TGTGCCAGCAGTGATGGACAGGGATATTTT | CASSDGQGYF | TRBD1 | TRBJ1-3 | TRBV2 | few
TGTGCCAGCAGCTTGGGGCCAGGGGGAAGCAATCAGCCCCAGCATTTT | CASSLGPGGSNQPQHF | TRBD1 | TRBJ1-5 | TRBV5-5 | NA
TGTGCCAGCTCACCACCGGAGTTTACAGGGATGGGTGAGCAGTTCTTC | CASSPPEFTGMGEQFF | NA | TRBJ2-1 | TRBV18 | NA
TGTGCCAGCAGTTACCCAGACCAGGGCCCATCCTACGAGCAGTACTTC | CASSYPDQGPSYEQYF | NA | TRBJ2-7 | TRBV6-6 | NA
TGTGCCAGCAGCCCCGGCACACTTAACACCGGGGAGCTGTTTTTT | CASSPGTLNTGELFF | NA | TRBJ2-2 | TRBV6-5 | NA